One T cell receptor (beta chain) is described in this entry. This specimen belongs to a study of blood T cell repertoires in COVID-19. Overall study: The cDNA or gDNA used as material had been derived from T cells, B-cell-depleted T cells, or PBMCs.

The CDR3 runs 16 residues. From germline, CDR1 is LNHDA and CDR2 SQIVND (reference sequence). Trimming took 4 bases from V and 2 from J, leaving 17 bases between them. Participants, 18 to 89 years old, spanned more than 20 US areas. Under the authors' procedure: Amplification of reference gene primers was used by the study to estimate nucleated cell counts. Method: immunoSEQ multiplex PCR; TCRdb's copy keeps in-frame clones and lacks some. The V and J calls and clone size were taken over from that table, and D and trimming were inferred from the DNA. The sample yields 200,000 or so clones, approximately 90% seen once.

The sample consisted of PBMCs or T cells enriched from blood (not recorded which). V and J are TRBV19 and TRBJ1-2; D possibly corresponds to TRBD1 (5 bases). The receptor comes from a woman between 35 and 50 years old with acute COVID-19. CDR3 sequence (DNA): TGTGCCAGTAGTAGATTCAGGGAAAGGCTGAACTATGGCTACACCTTC. Translated: CASSRFRERLNYGYTF.